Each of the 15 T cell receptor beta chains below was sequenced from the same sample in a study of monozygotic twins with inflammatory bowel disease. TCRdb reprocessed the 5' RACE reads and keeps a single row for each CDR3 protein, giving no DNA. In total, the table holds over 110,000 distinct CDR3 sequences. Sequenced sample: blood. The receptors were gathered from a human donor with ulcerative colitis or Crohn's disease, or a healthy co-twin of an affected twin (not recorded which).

CDR3 protein: CASSWTSGGFVEQFF. This rearrangement joins TRBV19 to TRBJ2-1; TCRdb's D call of TRBD2 is untestable without DNA. The CDR3 contains 15 residues. Germline loops: CDR1 LNHDA, CDR2 SQIVND (reference sequence).

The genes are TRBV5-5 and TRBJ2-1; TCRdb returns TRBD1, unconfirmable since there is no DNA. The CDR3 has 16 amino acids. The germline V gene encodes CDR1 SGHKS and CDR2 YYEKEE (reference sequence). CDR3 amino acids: CASSSLAGGSYNEQFF.

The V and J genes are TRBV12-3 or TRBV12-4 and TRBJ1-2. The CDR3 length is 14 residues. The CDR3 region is CASSSPWGSNGYTF.

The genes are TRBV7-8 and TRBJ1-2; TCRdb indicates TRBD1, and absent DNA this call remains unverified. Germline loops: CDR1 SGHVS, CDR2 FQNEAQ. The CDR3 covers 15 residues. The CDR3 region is CASSLGAIGIYGYTF. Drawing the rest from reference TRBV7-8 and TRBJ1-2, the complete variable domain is GAGVSQSPRYKVAKRGQDVALRCDPISGHVSLFWYQQALGQGPEFLTYFQNEAQLDKSGLPSDRFFAERPEGSVSTLKIQRTQQEDSAVYLCASSLGAIGIYGYTFGSGTRLTVV.

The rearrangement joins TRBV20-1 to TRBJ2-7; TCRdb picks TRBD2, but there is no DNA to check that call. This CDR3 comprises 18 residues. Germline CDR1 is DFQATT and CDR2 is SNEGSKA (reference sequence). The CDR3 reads CSTSAAGPITLSPYEQYF.

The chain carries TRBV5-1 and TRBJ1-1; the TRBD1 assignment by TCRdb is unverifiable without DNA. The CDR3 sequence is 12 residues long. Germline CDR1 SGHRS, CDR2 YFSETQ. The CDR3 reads CASNGGYTEAFF.

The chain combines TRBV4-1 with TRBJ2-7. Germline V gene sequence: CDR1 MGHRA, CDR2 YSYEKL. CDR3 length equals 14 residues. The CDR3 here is CASSQGVAYGEQYF.

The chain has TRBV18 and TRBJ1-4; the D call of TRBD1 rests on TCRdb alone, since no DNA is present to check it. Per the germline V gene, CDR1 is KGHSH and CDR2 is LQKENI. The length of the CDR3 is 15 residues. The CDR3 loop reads CASSPQGATNEKLFF.

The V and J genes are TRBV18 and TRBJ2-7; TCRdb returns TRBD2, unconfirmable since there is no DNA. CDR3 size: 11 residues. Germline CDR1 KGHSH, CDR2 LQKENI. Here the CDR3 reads CASSPGGEQYF. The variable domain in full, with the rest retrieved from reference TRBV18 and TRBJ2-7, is NAGVMQNPRHLVRRRGQEARLRCSPMKGHSHVYWYRQLPEEGLKFMVYLQKENIIDESGMPKERFSAEFPKEGPSILRIQQVVRGDSAAYFCASSPGGEQYFGPGTRLTVT.

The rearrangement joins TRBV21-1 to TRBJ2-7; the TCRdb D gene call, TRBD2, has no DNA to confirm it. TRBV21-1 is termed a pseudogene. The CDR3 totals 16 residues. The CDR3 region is CASSNQASGLSYEQYF.

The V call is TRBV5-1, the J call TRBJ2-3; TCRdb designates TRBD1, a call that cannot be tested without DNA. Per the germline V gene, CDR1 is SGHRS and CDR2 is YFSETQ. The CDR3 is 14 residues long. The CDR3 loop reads CASSSPSSTDTQYF. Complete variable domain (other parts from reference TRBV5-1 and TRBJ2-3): KAGVTQTPRYLIKTRGQQVTLSCSPISGHRSVSWYQQTPGQGLQFLFEYFSETQRNKGNFPGRFSGRQFSNSRSEMNVSTLELGDSALYLCASSSPSSTDTQYFGPGTRLTVL.

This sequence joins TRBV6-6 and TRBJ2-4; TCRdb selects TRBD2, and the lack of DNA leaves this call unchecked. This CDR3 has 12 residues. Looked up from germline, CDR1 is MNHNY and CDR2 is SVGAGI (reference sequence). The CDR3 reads CVAAGAKNIQYF.

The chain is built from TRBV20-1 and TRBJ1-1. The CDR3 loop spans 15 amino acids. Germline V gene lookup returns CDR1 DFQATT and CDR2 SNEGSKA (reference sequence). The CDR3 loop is CSADRISTRSPEAFF.

CDR3 amino acids: CSAMGQGGFSPLHF. The chain uses TRBV20-1 and TRBJ1-6; the TCRdb D gene call, TRBD1, has no DNA to confirm it. Germline CDR1 is DFQATT and CDR2 is SNEGSKA (reference sequence). This CDR3 is built from 14 residues.

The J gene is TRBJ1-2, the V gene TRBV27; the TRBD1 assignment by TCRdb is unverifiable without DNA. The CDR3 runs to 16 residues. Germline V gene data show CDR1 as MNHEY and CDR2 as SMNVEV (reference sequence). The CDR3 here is CASRGLVSPANYGYTF.